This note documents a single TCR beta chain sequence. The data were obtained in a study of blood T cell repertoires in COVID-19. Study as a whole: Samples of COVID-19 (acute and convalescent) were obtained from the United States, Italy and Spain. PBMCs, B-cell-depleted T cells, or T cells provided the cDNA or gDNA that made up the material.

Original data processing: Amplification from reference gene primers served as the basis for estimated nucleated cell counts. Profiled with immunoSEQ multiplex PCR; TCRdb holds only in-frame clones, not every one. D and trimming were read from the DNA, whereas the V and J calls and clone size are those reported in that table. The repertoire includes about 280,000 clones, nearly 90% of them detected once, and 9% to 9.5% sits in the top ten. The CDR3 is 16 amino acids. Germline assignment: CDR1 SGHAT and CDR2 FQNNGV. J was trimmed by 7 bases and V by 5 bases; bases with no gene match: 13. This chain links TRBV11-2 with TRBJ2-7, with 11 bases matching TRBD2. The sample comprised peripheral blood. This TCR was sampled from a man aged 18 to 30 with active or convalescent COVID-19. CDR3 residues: CASSADLAGGRQEQYF. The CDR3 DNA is TGTGCCAGCAGCGCCGATCTAGCGGGGGGCCGTCAAGAGCAGTACTTC.